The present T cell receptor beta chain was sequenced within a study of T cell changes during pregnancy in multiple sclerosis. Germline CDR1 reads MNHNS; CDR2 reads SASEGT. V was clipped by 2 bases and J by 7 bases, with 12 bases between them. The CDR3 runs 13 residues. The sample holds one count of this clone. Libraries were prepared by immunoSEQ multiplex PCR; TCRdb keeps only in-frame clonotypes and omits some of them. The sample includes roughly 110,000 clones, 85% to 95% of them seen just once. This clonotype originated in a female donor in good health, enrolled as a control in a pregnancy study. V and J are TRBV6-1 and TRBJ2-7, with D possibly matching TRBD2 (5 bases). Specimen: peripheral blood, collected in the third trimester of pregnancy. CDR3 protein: CASSEFRDGEQYF. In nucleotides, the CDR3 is TGTGCCAGCAGTGAATTTCGGGATGGGGAGCAGTACTTC.